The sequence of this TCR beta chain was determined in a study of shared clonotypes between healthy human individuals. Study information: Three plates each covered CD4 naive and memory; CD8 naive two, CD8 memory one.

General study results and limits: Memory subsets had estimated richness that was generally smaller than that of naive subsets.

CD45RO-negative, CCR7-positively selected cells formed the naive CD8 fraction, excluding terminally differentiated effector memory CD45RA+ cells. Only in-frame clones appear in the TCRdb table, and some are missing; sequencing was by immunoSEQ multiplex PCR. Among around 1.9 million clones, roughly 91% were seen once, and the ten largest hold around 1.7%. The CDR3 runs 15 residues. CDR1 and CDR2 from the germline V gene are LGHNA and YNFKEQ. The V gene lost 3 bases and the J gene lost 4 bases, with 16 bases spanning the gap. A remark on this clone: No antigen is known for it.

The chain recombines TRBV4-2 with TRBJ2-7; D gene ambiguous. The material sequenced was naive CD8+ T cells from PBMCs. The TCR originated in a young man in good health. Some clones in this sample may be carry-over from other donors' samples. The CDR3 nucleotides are TGTGCCAGCAGCCATAGAACTTTGACTGGATACGAGCAGTACTTC. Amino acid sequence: CASSHRTLTGYEQYF.